This entry is about one T cell receptor (beta chain). The target antigen is unknown. Data came from immunoSEQ multiplex PCR; TCRdb stores just in-frame clones and leaves some out. This table has around 67,000 clones, around 84% appearing once. This sample is drawn from a study of T cell responses to AZD1222 COVID-19 vaccine. Study-wide results and limits: Nearly half of unique spike-specific TCRs reportedly avoided B.1.351 and B.1.1.7 mutated regions. Vaccine-associated CD4 TCRs ranged over spike, dominating at 160-218 and 743-854.

From germline, CDR1 is LNHDA and CDR2 SQIVND (reference sequence). The V and J ends lost 4 bases and 7 bases, in that order; junction bases with no gene match: 12. The CDR3 is made up of 17 amino acids. This specimen consisted of peripheral blood, obtained on day 0 of AZD1222 vaccination. This chain joins TRBV19 and TRBJ2-7; 14 nucleotides line up with TRBD2. This clonotype was sampled from an adult in good health. The CDR3 reads CASSRRIGTSGSREQYF. The CDR3 DNA follows: TGTGCCAGTAGTAGGAGAATCGGGACTAGCGGGAGTAGGGAGCAGTACTTC.